The 21 T cell receptor beta chains below were found in one sample sequenced in a study of cytomegalovirus exposure and HLA in healthy donors. With 60 Vbeta and 13 Jbeta primers, the PCR was carried out. The assay was immunoSEQ multiplex PCR, and TCRdb's table has in-frame clones only and misses some. This sample has about 20,000 clones, with around 77% found just once. The sample taken for sequencing was PBMCs. Source of these receptors: a man aged 55 to 70 in good health and CMV-seronegative.

This rearrangement joins TRBV28 to TRBJ2-4, with D possibly TRBD2 on 6 matching bases. V lost 5 bases to trimming and J lost 6 bases, with 14 bases between them. Germline V lookup: CDR1 MDHEN, CDR2 SYDVKM. The CDR3 loop spans 14 amino acids. Here the CDR3 DNA reads TGTGCCAGCAGTCCGGCCGGTAGCGGAAACATTCAGTACTTC. It is translated as CASSPAGSGNIQYF. Supplemented by reference TRBV28 and TRBJ2-4, the full variable domain reads DVKVTQSSRYLVKRTGEKVFLECVQDMDHENMFWYRQDPGLGLRLIYFSYDVKMKEKGDIPEGYSVSREKKERFSLILESASTNQTSMYLCASSPAGSGNIQYFGAGTRLSVL.

The chain links TRBV7-6 to TRBJ2-3; D uncertain. The CDR3 is 14 residues long. The V gene lost 1 base and the J gene lost 4 bases, with 9 bases spanning the gap. Per germline, CDR1 SGHVS and CDR2 FNYEAQ. CDR3 nucleotide sequence: TGTGCCAGCAGCTTAGTCGCTAGTTCAGATACGCAGTATTTT. Translating gives CASSLVASSDTQYF.

V is TRBV11-2 and J is TRBJ2-1; 15 bases fit TRBD2. J gave up 9 bases and V 6 bases, and 18 bases lay outside the gene matches. This CDR3 is 19 amino acids long. Germline V CDR1 and CDR2: SGHAT, FQNNGV. CDR3 in amino acids: CASSSIGLAGGGMVGEQFF. CDR3 nucleotides: TGTGCCAGCAGTTCCATCGGACTAGCGGGAGGGGGGATGGTAGGTGAGCAGTTCTTC.

The V gene is TRBV19, the J gene TRBJ1-2; D is ambiguous. V shed 0 bases and J shed 1 base, with 12 bases lying between them. The CDR3 runs to 16 residues. The germline gives CDR1 LNHDA, CDR2 SQIVND (reference sequence). CDR3 in DNA: TGTGCCAGTAGTATAGATACCTACAGCCGTAACTATGGCTACACCTTC. It encodes CASSIDTYSRNYGYTF.

The chain is built from TRBV27 and TRBJ1-1; D is undetermined. In germline, CDR1 is MNHEY, CDR2 SMNVEV (reference sequence). The CDR3 is 13 amino acids. Trimming stripped 2 bases from V and 7 bases from J, with 11 bases between. Here the CDR3 reads CASSLIYGVEAFF. CDR3 sequence (DNA): TGTGCCAGCAGTTTAATTTACGGGGTTGAAGCTTTCTTT.

The rearrangement links TRBV18 to TRBJ2-5; TRBD1 matches 8 bases. V gave up 6 bases and J gave up 1 base; unmatched junction bases: 4. The germline CDR1 and CDR2 sequences are KGHSH and LQKENI. This CDR3 has 14 amino acids. The CDR3 here is CASSRTGGQETQYF. The DNA for the CDR3 is TGTGCCAGCTCTCGTACAGGGGGCCAAGAGACCCAGTACTTC.

The chain joins TRBV7-2 to TRBJ2-3, with TRBD1 identical over 7 bases. V trimming: 2 bases; J trimming: 11 bases; junction bases outside the gene matches: 7. This CDR3 has 13 amino acids. Germline CDR1 is SGHTA and CDR2 is FQGNSA. In DNA, the CDR3 is TGTGCCAGCAGCTTACCGCCCTGGGACAGGCAGTATTTT. Protein sequence: CASSLPPWDRQYF.

The J gene is TRBJ1-1, the V gene TRBV27; TRBD1 aligns across 7 bases. This CDR3 has 14 residues. CDR1 MNHEY and CDR2 SMNVEV come from the germline V gene (reference sequence). J lost 1 base, V lost 6 bases, and 5 bases had no gene match. CDR3 DNA sequence: TGTGCCAGCAGGTGGGCAGGGGGGAACACTGAAGCTTTCTTT. Translated, it gives CASRWAGGNTEAFF.

This clone was detected only a few times. This chain connects TRBV28 to TRBJ2-7, with 7 bases fitting TRBD1. The germline gives CDR1 MDHEN, CDR2 SYDVKM. This CDR3 spans 18 amino acids. J gave up 0 bases and V 6 bases, and 17 bases lay outside the gene matches. The CDR3 region is CASSSSSLWDSNSYEQYF. CDR3 sequence (DNA): TGTGCCAGCAGCAGTTCTTCTCTTTGGGACAGTAACTCCTACGAGCAGTACTTC.

This chain links TRBV11-2 with TRBJ2-1; a weak D match, TRBD2 (6 bases). This CDR3 has 14 residues. With 3 bases removed from V and 7 bases from J, the gap between germline ends came to 13 bases. Germline assignment: CDR1 SGHAT and CDR2 FQNNGV. The CDR3 DNA is TGTGCCAGCAGCTTCTCCGGGACTCAGAATGAGCAGTTCTTC. Translation: CASSFSGTQNEQFF.

The chain's CDR3 is CASSTTGGKYYEQYF. The CDR3 DNA reads TGTGCCAGCAGTACGACAGGGGGCAAGTACTACGAGCAGTACTTC. The chain links TRBV6-5 to TRBJ2-7; 10 bases fit TRBD1. Germline loops: CDR1 MNHEY, CDR2 SVGAGI. Trimming at V came to 5 bases and at J to 3 bases, leaving 7 bases not matched to a gene. This CDR3 is built from 15 residues.

The chain links TRBV7-9 to TRBJ2-5; the D gene is possibly TRBD2 (5 bases). CDR3 length: 13 residues. Looked up from germline, CDR1 is SEHNR and CDR2 is FQNEAQ (reference sequence). The ends were cut back, 11 bases at V and 0 bases at J, with 13 bases in the middle. The CDR3 DNA follows: TGTGCCTGGTTAACGGGGAACCAAGAGACCCAGTACTTC. Its protein is CAWLTGNQETQYF.

The V gene is TRBV5-1, the J gene TRBJ2-3; 8 bases match TRBD2. CDR3 length: 14 amino acids. Germline lookup yields CDR1 SGHRS and CDR2 YFSETQ. V dropped 9 bases and J dropped 0; count of bases not matched to a gene: 6. In nucleotides, the CDR3 is TGCGCCACCCGGGAGGGGAGAAGCACAGATACGCAGTATTTT. This sequence encodes CATREGRSTDTQYF.

J is TRBJ1-4 and V is TRBV30, with a weak D call TRBD1 (5 bases). Trimming removed 3 bases from V and 7 bases from J, with 9 bases in between. The germline V gene encodes CDR1 GTSNPN and CDR2 SVGIG (reference sequence). This CDR3 has 12 amino acids. The chain's CDR3 is CAWSWGGEKLFF. The CDR3 DNA reads as TGTGCCTGGAGCTGGGGGGGTGAAAAACTGTTTTTT.

The chain uses TRBV18 and TRBJ2-1; 8 nucleotides align to TRBD1. The CDR3 length is 16 residues. Unmatched junction bases numbered 6, after V lost 5 bases and J lost 0 bases. Germline V gene lookup returns CDR1 KGHSH and CDR2 LQKENI. CDR3: CASSSRTGSSYNEQFF. CDR3 nucleotides: TGTGCCAGCTCATCAAGGACAGGGAGCTCCTACAATGAGCAGTTCTTC.

The chain recombines TRBV28 with TRBJ1-5, with a weak D call TRBD1 (6 bases). CDR3 length: 15 residues. Trimming shortened V by 6 bases and J by 3 bases, and 15 bases separated the two germline ends. The germline gives CDR1 MDHEN, CDR2 SYDVKM. CDR3 nucleotide sequence: TGTGCCAGCAGGACCATGGACAGCCTCAATCAGCCCCAGCATTTT. This sequence encodes CASRTMDSLNQPQHF.

Comment on this clone: One end of the junction fails to match germline, which may point to a read error. The chain recombines TRBV6-4 with TRBJ2-3, with TRBD1 matching 11 bases. The CDR3 contains 16 residues. Germline lookup yields CDR1 MRHNA and CDR2 SNTAGT. The CDR3 nucleotides are TGTGCCCGCAGTGACCTCTGGGGACAGGGGGCAGATACGCAGTATTTT. Encoded protein: CARSDLWGQGADTQYF.

The chain links TRBV5-1 to TRBJ2-7, with D possibly TRBD1 on 6 matching bases. The CDR3 length is 13 residues. The germline V gene has CDR1 SGHRS and CDR2 YFSETQ. The V end was cut by 4 bases, the J end by 6 bases, with 14 bases between. The CDR3 nucleotides read TGCGCCAGCAGCAGACTACAGGGCCTCGAGCAGTACTTC. Amino acid sequence: CASSRLQGLEQYF.

This chain uses TRBV5-1 with TRBJ1-1, with D perhaps matching TRBD1 (5 bases). The CDR3 contains 14 residues. Per germline, CDR1 SGHRS and CDR2 YFSETQ. V was pared by 0 bases and J by 1 base, with 7 bases between. The CDR3 DNA reads TGCGCCAGCAGCTTGGTAGGACAGAACACTGAAGCTTTCTTT. Translating gives CASSLVGQNTEAFF.

As regards this clone: Germline and junction disagree at one end, which may indicate a read error. The CDR3 here is CASSRDRVYGYPF. The CDR3 DNA reads TGTGCCAGCAGCCGAGACAGGGTCTACGGCTACCCCTTC. V gene TRBV14 combines with J gene TRBJ1-2; 7 positions match TRBD1. The germline gives CDR1 SGHDN, CDR2 FVKESK. The CDR3 is 13 residues long.

This clone was seen just once. CDR3 bases: TGTGCCAGCAGTCAGACTAACCCCTCCCAGCAGTACTTC. It encodes CASSQTNPSQQYF. The V call is TRBV6-1, the J call TRBJ2-7, with D possibly TRBD2 on 5 matching bases. Trimming stripped 5 bases from V and 8 bases from J, with 16 bases between. The germline CDR1 and CDR2 sequences are MNHNS and SASEGT. The CDR3 contains 13 residues.